A single sample gave rise to the 26 T cell receptor beta chains below, sequenced in a study of identical twins. Each CDR3 protein gets one entry after TCRdb re-called the 5' RACE reads with MiXCR. The table has a few hundred thousand distinct CDR3 sequences, around 15% seen once. The same sample was also studied in work on yellow fever vaccine responses in identical twins.

The sample taken for sequencing was CD4+ T cells sorted from blood. These TCRs come from a woman under 30 in good health.

This clonotype was seen only a few times. The chain uses TRBV5-1 and TRBJ2-3; no clear D. Germline V gives CDR1 SGHRS, CDR2 YFSETQ. The CDR3 length is 14 residues. Trimming took 7 bases from V and 2 from J, leaving 14 bases between them. In DNA form, the CDR3 reads TGCGCCAGCGGAATGACTGGGTACACAGATACGCAGTATTTT. This codes for CASGMTGYTDTQYF.

In DNA form, the CDR3 reads TGCGCCAGCAGGCTCGCGGGGGATACGCAGTATTTT. It specifies CASRLAGDTQYF. The chain uses TRBV5-1 and TRBJ2-3; D possibly corresponds to TRBD2 (6 bases). V lost 5 bases to trimming and J lost 6 bases, with 10 bases between them. The germline CDR1 and CDR2 sequences are SGHRS and YFSETQ. The CDR3 has 12 amino acids.

J is TRBJ1-1 and V is TRBV6-5, with D perhaps matching TRBD1 (5 bases). The CDR3 is 16 amino acids. The germline CDR1 and CDR2 sequences are MNHEY and SVGAGI. The ends were cut back, 3 bases at V and 0 bases at J, with 14 bases in the middle. DNA of the CDR3: TGTGCCAGCAGTTATAGATTGGCAGGGATGAACACTGAAGCTTTCTTT. This sequence encodes CASSYRLAGMNTEAFF.

The chain uses TRBV2 and TRBJ2-7; unclear D gene. Looked up from germline, CDR1 is SNHLY and CDR2 is FYNNEI. V was clipped by 3 bases and J by 1 base, with 10 bases between them. The CDR3 runs 14 residues. CDR3 nucleotides: TGTGCCAGCAGTGATCCTCCGGGTTCCTACGAGCAGTACTTC. Its protein is CASSDPPGSYEQYF.

This clonotype has ten or more counts. This chain links TRBV7-3 with TRBJ2-2; D perhaps matches TRBD2 (5 bases). The germline CDR1 and CDR2 sequences are SGHTA and FQGTGA. With 5 bases removed from V and 5 bases from J, the gap between germline ends came to 9 bases. The CDR3 has 13 amino acids. Written as DNA, the CDR3 is TGTGCCAGCAGCCAAGAGGGTACCGGGGAGCTGTTTTTT. Translation gives CASSQEGTGELFF.

This clonotype has only a few counts. V is TRBV30 and J is TRBJ2-3; the D gene is possibly TRBD1 (6 bases). The ends were cut back, 5 bases at V and 2 bases at J, with 17 bases in the middle. The CDR3 is 15 amino acids. The germline gives CDR1 GTSNPN, CDR2 SVGIG (reference sequence). CDR3 region: CAWAPGQASTDTQYF. The CDR3 DNA sequence: TGTGCCTGGGCGCCGGGACAAGCCTCCACAGATACGCAGTATTTT.

This clonotype has a count of ten or more. The V call is TRBV12-3 or TRBV12-4, the J call TRBJ1-5; 7 nucleotides agree with TRBD1. The CDR3 covers 14 residues. V gave up 6 bases and J gave up 5 bases; unmatched junction bases: 7. The CDR3 DNA follows: TGTGCCAGCAGCCTACAGGGGACCTATCAGCCCCAGCATTTT. This codes for CASSLQGTYQPQHF.

The rearrangement uses TRBV28 and TRBJ1-2, with a possible D match to TRBD1 (6 bases). Germline values: CDR1 MDHEN, CDR2 SYDVKM. This CDR3 comprises 15 residues. Trimming removed 6 bases at V and 6 bases at J, with 20 bases between. The CDR3 here is CASSLPSQGGDGYTF. Here the CDR3 DNA reads TGTGCCAGCAGCCTTCCTTCACAGGGAGGGGATGGCTACACCTTC.

This clonotype was found a few times. The CDR3 reads CASRMLRAEQYF. CDR3 bases: TGCGCCAGCAGGATGTTAAGGGCCGAGCAGTACTTC. The V call is TRBV5-1, the J call TRBJ2-7, with D uncertain. The CDR3 consists of 12 residues. CDR1 is SGHRS, CDR2 YFSETQ, per germline. V lost 5 bases to trimming and J lost 6 bases, with 12 bases between them.

This clonotype was observed many times. The chain joins TRBV12-3 or TRBV12-4 to TRBJ2-7; TRBD1 matches 8 bases. The CDR3 runs 15 residues. Trimming at V came to 6 bases and at J to 0 bases, leaving 7 bases not matched to a gene. The CDR3 coding sequence is TGTGCCAGCAGCGACCTGACAGGGGCCTCCTACGAGCAGTACTTC. Its protein product is CASSDLTGASYEQYF.

Concerning this clonotype: This may be a read error, as it is one base from a much larger clone. V is TRBV5-1 and J is TRBJ1-4, with 8 bases matching TRBD1. V trimming: 2 bases; J trimming: 4 bases; junction bases outside the gene matches: 1. This CDR3 comprises 14 residues. Germline assignment: CDR1 SGHRS and CDR2 YFSETQ. The CDR3, as DNA: TGCGCCAGCAGCTTACAGGGGGATAATGAAAAACTGTTTTTT. Its protein is CASSLQGDNEKLFF.

The rearrangement links TRBV18 to TRBJ1-2; no definite D call. Germline values: CDR1 KGHSH, CDR2 LQKENI. V was cut by 6 bases and J by 3 bases, with 17 bases left in between. The CDR3 runs to 15 residues. CDR3 residues: CASSAIQTADYGYTF. The CDR3 DNA follows: TGTGCCAGCTCCGCGATACAGACTGCGGACTATGGCTACACCTTC.

The chain recombines TRBV7-9 with TRBJ2-5, with D possibly TRBD2 on 5 matching bases. The CDR3 is made up of 14 amino acids. Germline V gene sequence: CDR1 SEHNR, CDR2 FQNEAQ (reference sequence). The ends were cut back, 5 bases at V and 7 bases at J, with 17 bases in the middle. For the CDR3, the DNA is TGTGCCAGCAGCAACGGAATCGAGAGGGCGACCCAGTACTTC. It is translated as CASSNGIERATQYF.

This clonotype was seen repeatedly, ten times or more. J is TRBJ2-3 and V is TRBV12-3 or TRBV12-4, with 9 bases identical to TRBD2. Trimming at V came to 5 bases and at J to 4 bases, leaving 10 bases not matched to a gene. The CDR3 is 16 residues long. For the CDR3, the DNA is TGTGCCAGCAGTCCCATAGTAGCGGGAGAATCAGATACGCAGTATTTT. Translating gives CASSPIVAGESDTQYF.

This clonotype came up a few times. This sequence joins TRBV20-1 and TRBJ2-7; D remains ambiguous. The CDR3 runs 12 residues. With 4 bases removed from V and 3 bases from J, the gap between germline ends came to 10 bases. Germline-derived CDR1 and CDR2 are DFQATT and SNEGSKA (reference sequence). For the CDR3, the DNA is TGCAGTGCTATCGTGCAGGACTACGAGCAGTACTTC. It yields the protein CSAIVQDYEQYF.

V gene TRBV30 combines with J gene TRBJ1-1; D gene unclear. The CDR3 extends over 13 amino acids. V was shortened by 2 bases and J by 5 bases, with 12 bases between the two germline ends. The germline gives CDR1 GTSNPN, CDR2 SVGIG (reference sequence). This CDR3 is CAWSLSSGTEAFF. CDR3 nucleotides: TGTGCCTGGAGTCTCAGTTCAGGAACTGAAGCTTTCTTT.

This clonotype occurred a few times. This chain connects TRBV20-1 to TRBJ2-5; 7 nucleotides align to TRBD1. Germline-derived CDR1 and CDR2 are DFQATT and SNEGSKA (reference sequence). The CDR3 is 14 residues long. V was clipped by 0 bases and J by 10 bases; unmatched bases: 11. Here the CDR3 DNA reads TGCAGTGCTAGAGATATAACAGGGGTTGCGGACCAGTACTTC. It specifies CSARDITGVADQYF.

This clonotype was seen only a few times. The chain carries TRBV7-2 and TRBJ2-5, with a possible D match to TRBD1 (6 bases). The CDR3 extends over 15 amino acids. V was clipped by 4 bases and J by 5 bases, with 17 bases between them. Germline-derived CDR1 and CDR2 are SGHTA and FQGNSA. Here the CDR3 DNA reads TGTGCCAGCAGCTCCTCCCGGACAGCCGGCGAGACCCAGTACTTC. Its protein product is CASSSSRTAGETQYF. Filled out from reference TRBV7-2 and TRBJ2-5, the complete variable domain reads GAGVSQSPSNKVTEKGKDVELRCDPISGHTALYWYRQSLGQGLEFLIYFQGNSAPDKSGLPSDRFSAERTGGSVSTLTIQRTQQEDSAVYLCASSSSRTAGETQYFGPGTRLLVL.

The CDR3 DNA reads as TGTGCCATCAGTGAGCCTGGGACTAGCGGCTCCTACGACGAGCAGTACTTC. Translated: CAISEPGTSGSYDEQYF. The rearrangement uses TRBV10-3 and TRBJ2-7; TRBD2 agrees at 11 bases. The trim removed 2 bases at V and 5 bases at J, leaving 11 bases unmatched. CDR3 length: 17 residues. From germline, CDR1 is ENHRY and CDR2 SYGVKD.

A few counts support this clonotype. The V call is TRBV28, the J call TRBJ2-7; maybe TRBD1 (6 bases). Per germline, CDR1 MDHEN and CDR2 SYDVKM. There are 15 residues in the CDR3. The V gene lost 1 base and the J gene lost 2 bases, with 12 bases spanning the gap. The CDR3, as DNA: TGTGCCAGCAGTTTATTTACTGGACAGCCCTACGAGCAGTACTTC. Its translation: CASSLFTGQPYEQYF.

The chain uses TRBV12-3 or TRBV12-4 and TRBJ1-6; TRBD1 agrees at 10 bases. The CDR3 consists of 13 residues. V shed 7 bases and J 8 bases; nucleotides not matched to a gene: 2. CDR3 in amino acids: CASNGQGDSPLHF. The CDR3 DNA reads TGTGCCAGCAATGGACAGGGGGATTCACCCCTCCACTTT.

The chain links TRBV15 to TRBJ2-1; TRBD2 matches at 10 bases. The ends lost 1 base at V and 4 bases at J; junction bases unmatched: 13. Germline V gene data show CDR1 as LNHNV and CDR2 as YYDKDF (reference sequence). This CDR3 has 19 residues. CDR3 nucleotide sequence: TGTGCCACCAGCAGAGCCCATAGGGCCCTAGCGGGGGTTTACAATGAGCAGTTCTTC. It codes for CATSRAHRALAGVYNEQFF. The full variable domain, completed using reference TRBV15 and TRBJ2-1, is DAMVIQNPRYQVTQFGKPVTLSCSQTLNHNVMYWYQQKSSQAPKLLFHYYDKDFNNEADTPDNFQSRRPNTSFCFLDIRSPGLGDTAMYLCATSRAHRALAGVYNEQFFGPGTRLTVL.

This clonotype was seen many times. The rearrangement joins TRBV4-2 to TRBJ2-1; TRBD1 might be the D (6 bases). V was pared by 1 base and J by 8 bases, with 15 bases between. Germline loops: CDR1 LGHNA, CDR2 YNFKEQ. There are 15 residues in the CDR3. DNA for the CDR3: TGTGCCAGCAGCCAAGGGACAGAAGGAATTGATGAGCAGTTCTTC. It specifies CASSQGTEGIDEQFF.

This clonotype was observed a handful of times. This chain uses TRBV28 with TRBJ1-6; no firm D call. CDR1 MDHEN and CDR2 SYDVKM come from the germline V gene. The V gene lost 2 bases and the J gene lost 6 bases, with 8 bases spanning the gap. The CDR3 consists of 14 residues. DNA of the CDR3: TGTGCCAGCAGTTTAAGAGTCAGTAATTCACCCCTCCACTTT. Amino acids: CASSLRVSNSPLHF.

The table lists this clonotype with a few counts. The chain recombines TRBV4-2 with TRBJ2-3, with 16 nucleotides matching TRBD2. V was clipped by 4 bases and J by 0 bases; unmatched bases: 4. CDR3 size: 18 residues. CDR1 and CDR2 (germline): LGHNA, YNFKEQ. The CDR3 region has the DNA TGTGCCAGCAGCCCGGGACTAGCGGGAGGGCCAAGCACAGATACGCAGTATTTT. It translates to CASSPGLAGGPSTDTQYF.

This clonotype was seen more than once but under ten times. This chain joins TRBV7-6 and TRBJ2-7, with 10 nucleotides matching TRBD2. From germline, CDR1 is SGHVS and CDR2 FNYEAQ. V was pared by 4 bases and J by 4 bases, with 7 bases of the junction left unmatched. This CDR3 contains 15 residues. As DNA, the CDR3 is TGTGCCAGCAGCTCGCCACTAGCGGGGATTTACGAGCAGTACTTC. Its translation is CASSSPLAGIYEQYF.